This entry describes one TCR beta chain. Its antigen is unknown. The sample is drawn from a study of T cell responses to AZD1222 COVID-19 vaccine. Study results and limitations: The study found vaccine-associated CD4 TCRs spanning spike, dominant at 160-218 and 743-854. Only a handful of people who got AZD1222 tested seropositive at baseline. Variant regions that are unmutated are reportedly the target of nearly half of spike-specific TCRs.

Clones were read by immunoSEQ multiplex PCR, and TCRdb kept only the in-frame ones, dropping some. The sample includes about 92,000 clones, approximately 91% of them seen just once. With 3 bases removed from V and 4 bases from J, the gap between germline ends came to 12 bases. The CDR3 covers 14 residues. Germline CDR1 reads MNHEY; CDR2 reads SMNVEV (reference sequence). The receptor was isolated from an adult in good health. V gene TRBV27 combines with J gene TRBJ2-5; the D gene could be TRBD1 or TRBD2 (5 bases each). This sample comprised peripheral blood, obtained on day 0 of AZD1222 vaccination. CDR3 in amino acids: CASSFSGTTETQYF. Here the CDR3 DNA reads TGTGCCAGCAGTTTCTCCGGGACGACAGAGACCCAGTACTTC.